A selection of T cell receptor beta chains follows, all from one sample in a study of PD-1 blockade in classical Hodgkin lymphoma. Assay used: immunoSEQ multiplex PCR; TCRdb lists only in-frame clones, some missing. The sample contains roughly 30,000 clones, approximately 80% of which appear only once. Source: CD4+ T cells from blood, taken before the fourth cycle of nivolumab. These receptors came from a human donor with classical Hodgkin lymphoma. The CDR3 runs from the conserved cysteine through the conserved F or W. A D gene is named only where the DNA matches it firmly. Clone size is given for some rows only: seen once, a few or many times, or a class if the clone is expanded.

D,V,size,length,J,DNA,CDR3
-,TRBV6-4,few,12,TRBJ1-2,TGTGCCAGCAGTGCCGAGGGAGATGGCTACACCTTC,CASSAEGDGYTF
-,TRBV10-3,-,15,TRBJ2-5,TGTGCCGTCAGGGACGGGAGAGGGTCGGAAGAGACCCAGTACTTC,CAVRDGRGSEETQYF
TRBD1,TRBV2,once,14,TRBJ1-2,TGTGCCAGCAGCGTCGAACAGGGGGCGCGTGGCTACACCTTC,CASSVEQGARGYTF
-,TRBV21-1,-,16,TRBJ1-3,TGTGCCAGCAAAGCGGAGACGGACCACTCTGGAAACACCATATATTTT,CASKAETDHSGNTIYF
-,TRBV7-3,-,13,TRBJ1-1,TGTGCCAGCAGCCACTATCCGAACACTGAAGCTTTCTTT,CASSHYPNTEAFF
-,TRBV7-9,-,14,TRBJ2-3,TGTGCCAGCAGCCCCGGCCTGAGCACAGATACGCAGTATTTT,CASSPGLSTDTQYF
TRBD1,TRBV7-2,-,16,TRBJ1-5,TGTGCCAGCAGCATTAATGCCGGGACAGGCAATCAGCCCCAGCATTTT,CASSINAGTGNQPQHF
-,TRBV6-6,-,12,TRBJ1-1,TGTGCCAGCATCATCGGACAGACCGAAGCTTTCTTT,CASIIGQTEAFF
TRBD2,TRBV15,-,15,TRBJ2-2,TGTGCCACCAGCAGAGATGGACTAGCGGCCGGGGAGCTGTTTTTT,CATSRDGLAAGELFF
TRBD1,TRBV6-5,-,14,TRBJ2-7,TGTGCCAGCAGTCGACACAGGGGGCACTACGAGCAGTACTTC,CASSRHRGHYEQYF
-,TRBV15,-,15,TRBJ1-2,TGTGCCACCAGCAGAGATTTCGGGTACGGCTATGGCTACACCTTC,CATSRDFGYGYGYTF
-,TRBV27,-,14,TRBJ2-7,TGTGCCAGCACAAGGACGGCAAATCACTACGAGCAGTACTTC,CASTRTANHYEQYF
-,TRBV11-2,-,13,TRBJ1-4,TGTGCCAGCAGCATAAGGGGGAACGAAAAACTGTTTTTT,CASSIRGNEKLFF
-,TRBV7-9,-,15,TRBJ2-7,TGTGCCAGCAGCTTAGGACCTCAAAGCTCCTACGAGCAGTACTTC,CASSLGPQSSYEQYF
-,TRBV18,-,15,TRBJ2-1,TGTGCCAGCTCACCAGAGAGGGTCTCCTACAATGAGCAGTTCTTC,CASSPERVSYNEQFF
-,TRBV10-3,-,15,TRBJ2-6,TGTGCCATCAGTGAGTCGACAGCTGGGGCCAACGTCCTGACTTTC,CAISESTAGANVLTF
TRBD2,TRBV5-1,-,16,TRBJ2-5,TGCGCCAGCAGCACCGGGACTAGCGGGAATCAAGAGACCCAGTACTTC,CASSTGTSGNQETQYF
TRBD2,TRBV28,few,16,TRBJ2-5,TGTGCCAGCAGTTTAGGGCTAGCGGGCATACAAGAGACCCAGTACTTC,CASSLGLAGIQETQYF
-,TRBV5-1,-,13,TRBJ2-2,TGCGCCAGCAGCTTACGGATCACCGGGGAGCTGTTTTTT,CASSLRITGELFF
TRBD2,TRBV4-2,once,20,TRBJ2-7,TGTGCCAGCAGCCAAGCGCAACTTTCGGGGTTCGGACTAGGCGCCTACGAGCAGTACTTC,CASSQAQLSGFGLGAYEQYF
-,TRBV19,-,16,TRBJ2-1,TGTGCCAGTAGTATAGGTCCCCCGACAGGCTACAATGAGCAGTTCTTC,CASSIGPPTGYNEQFF
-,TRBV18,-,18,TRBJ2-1,TGTGCCGGAGCCAGCCCACCGGGGCAGGGGCGATCCTACAATGAGCAGTTCTTC,CAGASPPGQGRSYNEQFF
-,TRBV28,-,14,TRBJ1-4,TGTGCCAGCAGTTTATCAACTGGTAATGAAAAACTGTTTTTT,CASSLSTGNEKLFF
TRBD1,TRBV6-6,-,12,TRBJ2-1,TGTGCCGGGTCGGACAGGGCCACTGAGCAGTTCTTC,CAGSDRATEQFF
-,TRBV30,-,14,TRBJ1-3,TGTGCCTGGACGCAGGGGTACTCTGGAAACACCATATATTTT,CAWTQGYSGNTIYF
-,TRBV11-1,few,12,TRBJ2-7,TGTGCCAGCAGCTTGGCTAACTACGAGCAGTACTTC,CASSLANYEQYF
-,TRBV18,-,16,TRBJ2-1,TGTGCCAGCTCCCCGGCGGGGCGCCCCCAGCGCAATGAGCAGTTCTTC,CASSPAGRPQRNEQFF
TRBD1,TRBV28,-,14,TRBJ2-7,TGTGCCAGCAGCCCCGGGACAGGGATCAACGAGCAGTACTTC,CASSPGTGINEQYF
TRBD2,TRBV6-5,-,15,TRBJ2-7,TGTGCCAGCAGACCTCTAGCGGGAGGACGCTACGAGCAGTACTTC,CASRPLAGGRYEQYF